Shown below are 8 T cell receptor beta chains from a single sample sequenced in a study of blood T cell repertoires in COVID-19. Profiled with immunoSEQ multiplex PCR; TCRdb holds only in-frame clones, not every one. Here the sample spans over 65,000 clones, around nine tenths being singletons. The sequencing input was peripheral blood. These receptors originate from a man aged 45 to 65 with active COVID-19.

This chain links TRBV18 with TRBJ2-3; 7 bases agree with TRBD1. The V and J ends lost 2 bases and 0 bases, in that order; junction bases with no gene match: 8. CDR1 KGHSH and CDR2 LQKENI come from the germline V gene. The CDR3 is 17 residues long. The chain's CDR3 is CASSPIAGGRSTDTQYF. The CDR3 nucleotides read TGTGCCAGCTCACCAATAGCAGGGGGTCGGAGCACAGATACGCAGTATTTT.

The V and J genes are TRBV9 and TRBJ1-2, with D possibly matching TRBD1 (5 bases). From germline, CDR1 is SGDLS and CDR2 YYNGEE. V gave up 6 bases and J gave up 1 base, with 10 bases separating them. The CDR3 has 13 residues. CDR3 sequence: CASTRGGNYGYTF. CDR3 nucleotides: TGTGCCAGCACCCGCGGGGGTAACTATGGCTACACCTTC.

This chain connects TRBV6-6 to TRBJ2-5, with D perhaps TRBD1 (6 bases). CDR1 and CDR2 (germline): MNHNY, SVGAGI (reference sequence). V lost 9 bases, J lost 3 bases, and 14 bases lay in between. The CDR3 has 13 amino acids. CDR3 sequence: CASCRGVKETQYF. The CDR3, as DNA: TGTGCCAGTTGCAGGGGAGTGAAAGAGACCCAGTACTTC.

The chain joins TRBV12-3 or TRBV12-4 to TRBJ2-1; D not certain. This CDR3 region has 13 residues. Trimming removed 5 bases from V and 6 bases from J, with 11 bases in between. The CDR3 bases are TGTGCCAGCAGTCCCCTACCCTCCAATGAGCAGTTCTTC. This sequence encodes CASSPLPSNEQFF.

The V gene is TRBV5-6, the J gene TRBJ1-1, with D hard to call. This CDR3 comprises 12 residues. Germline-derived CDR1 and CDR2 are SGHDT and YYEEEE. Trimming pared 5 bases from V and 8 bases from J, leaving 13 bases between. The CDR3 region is CASSFGLAEAFF. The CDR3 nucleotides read TGTGCCAGCAGTTTCGGACTCGCCGAAGCTTTCTTT.

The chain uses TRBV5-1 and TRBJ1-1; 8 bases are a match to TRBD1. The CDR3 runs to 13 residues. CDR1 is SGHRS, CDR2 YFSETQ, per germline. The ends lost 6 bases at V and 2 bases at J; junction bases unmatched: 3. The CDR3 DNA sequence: TGCGCCAGCACGGGACAGGCAAACACTGAAGCTTTCTTT. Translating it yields CASTGQANTEAFF.

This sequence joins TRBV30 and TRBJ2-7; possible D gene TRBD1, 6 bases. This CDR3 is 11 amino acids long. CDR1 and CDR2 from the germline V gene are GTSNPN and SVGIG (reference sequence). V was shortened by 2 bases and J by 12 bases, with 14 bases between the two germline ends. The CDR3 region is CAWSNTGFMYF. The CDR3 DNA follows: TGTGCCTGGAGTAATACAGGGTTTATGTACTTC. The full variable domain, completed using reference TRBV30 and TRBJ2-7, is SQTIHQWPATLVQPVGSPLSLECTVEGTSNPNLYWYRQAAGRGLQLLFYSVGIGQISSEVPQNLSASRPQDRQFILSSKKLLLSDSGFYLCAWSNTGFMYFGPGTRLTVT.

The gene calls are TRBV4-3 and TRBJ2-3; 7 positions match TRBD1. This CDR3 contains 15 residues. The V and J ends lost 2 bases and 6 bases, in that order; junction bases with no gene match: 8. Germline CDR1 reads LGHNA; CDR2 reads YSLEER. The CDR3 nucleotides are TGCGCCAGCAGCCAAAACCAGGGGGTCGGGGATACGCAGTATTTT. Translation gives CASSQNQGVGDTQYF.